These T cell receptor beta chains were read from a single sample in a study of cytotoxic CD8 clonotypes in ibrutinib-treated CLL. Sequencing used immunoSEQ multiplex PCR; TCRdb keeps in-frame clones, though not all of them. The sample holds approximately 150,000 clones, under 85% seen once. The material was PBMCs, obtained after 24 months of ibrutinib treatment. The receptors stem from a human donor with chronic lymphocytic leukemia. The CDR3 runs from the conserved cysteine through the conserved F or W. The D gene is left open where the match is weak. Rows may omit the clone size; those that give it use once, few, many or a size class.

d_call	v_call	clone_size	j_call	cdr3_nt	cdr3_aa
TRBD1	TRBV2	-	TRBJ1-1	TGTGCCAGCAGCCGAACCACAGGGGGTGCTTTCTTT	CASSRTTGGAFF
-	TRBV13	-	TRBJ2-5	TGTGCCAGCAGCTTCGGAGGGTACGGGGACCAGTACTTC	CASSFGGYGDQYF
-	TRBV4-2	-	TRBJ2-1	TGTGCCAGCAGCCAGGTGTTGAGCCCGGTGAGAGAGCAGTTCTTC	CASSQVLSPVREQFF
-	TRBV11-2	-	TRBJ2-2	TGTGCCAGCAGCCCGCCGGACCGACTCACGGGAACCGGGGAGCTGTTTTTT	CASSPPDRLTGTGELFF
TRBD1	TRBV5-4	-	TRBJ2-2	TGTGCCAGCAGCTTGGAGAGGGGGCGCAACGGGGAGCTGTTTTTT	CASSLERGRNGELFF
TRBD1	TRBV28	-	TRBJ2-1	TGTGCCAGCCCCAACAGGGGTAACTGGTTCTTC	CASPNRGNWFF
TRBD1	TRBV2	once	TRBJ1-6	TGTGCCAGCAGCATGGTACAGGGGGGTAATTCACCCCTCCACTTT	CASSMVQGGNSPLHF
TRBD2	TRBV7-8	-	TRBJ2-5	TGTGCCAGCAGCTTAGCGGACATCGCGGGGGGGAGCCAAGAGACCCAGTACTTC	CASSLADIAGGSQETQYF
-	TRBV5-8	-	TRBJ1-1	TGTGCCAGCAGCTTCCTGAGGGCGGGCGCTGAAGCTTTCTTT	CASSFLRAGAEAFF
-	TRBV13	-	TRBJ1-2	TGTGCCAGCAGCTGGGCAGGAGGGGACTATGGCTACACCTTC	CASSWAGGDYGYTF
-	TRBV27	-	TRBJ2-7	TGTGCCAGCAGCACTCAGGGGAAAGAGCAGTACTTC	CASSTQGKEQYF
-	TRBV4-2	-	TRBJ2-5	TGTGCCAGCAGCCAAGAATCGAGGAAGGATCGCGAGACCCAGTACTTC	CASSQESRKDRETQYF
-	TRBV6-5	-	TRBJ1-2	TGTGCCAGCAGCCTCGACCCCATTGGGGGCTACACCTTC	CASSLDPIGGYTF
-	TRBV6-6	once	TRBJ2-7	TGTGCCAGCAGTTACGAAGGACAGCCTTCGGAGCAGTACTTC	CASSYEGQPSEQYF
TRBD1	TRBV30	-	TRBJ2-7	TGTGCCTGGAGTTCTGGGACAGGGGCCCTGGGGCAGTACTTC	CAWSSGTGALGQYF
-	TRBV19	few	TRBJ1-2	TGTGCCAGTGGGGGGATCTTTAACTATGGCTACACCTTC	CASGGIFNYGYTF
-	TRBV18	once	TRBJ2-1	TGTGCCAGCTCACTGGCCTTACGGGACAAAAACAATGAGCAGTTCTTC	CASSLALRDKNNEQFF
TRBD1	TRBV7-7	-	TRBJ2-5	TGTGCTAGCAGGCGGGACAGGGGAGAGACCCAGTACTTC	CASRRDRGETQYF
-	TRBV7-2	-	TRBJ2-6	TGTGCCAGCAGCTTAGTAGCAGGGATTAGCTCTGGGGCCAACGTCCTGACTTTC	CASSLVAGISSGANVLTF
TRBD1	TRBV2	-	TRBJ2-7	TGTGCCAGCCTATTAGGATGGGACAGTACCTACGAGCAGTACTTC	CASLLGWDSTYEQYF
-	TRBV5-5	-	TRBJ2-3	TGTGCCAGCAGCTTGTTAACTATTACAGATACGCAGTATTTT	CASSLLTITDTQYF
-	TRBV20-1	-	TRBJ2-7	TGCAGTGCCAGAGGCCTCTACGAGCAGTACTTC	CSARGLYEQYF
TRBD1	TRBV6-5	-	TRBJ1-4	TGTGCCAGCAGTTACGGAGGGGGCACTAATGAAAAACTGTTTTTT	CASSYGGGTNEKLFF
TRBD2	TRBV2	-	TRBJ2-3	TGTGCCAGCAGCGCGAGGCTAGCGGGCACAGATACGCAGTATTTT	CASSARLAGTDTQYF
-	TRBV6-1	-	TRBJ1-5	TGTGCCAGCAGTGAAACAGGGTCAGGTAGCAATCAGCCCCAGCATTTT	CASSETGSGSNQPQHF
-	TRBV5-1	-	TRBJ2-5	TGCGCCAGCAGCGCGGGACAAGAGACCCAGTACTTC	CASSAGQETQYF
-	TRBV29-1	-	TRBJ1-2	TGCAGCGTTGACGGGGGGTTGGTCTATGGCTACACCTTC	CSVDGGLVYGYTF
-	TRBV10-3	-	TRBJ2-7	TGTGCCATCAGTGTTCCGGACCGAGGCTCCTACGAGCAGTACTTC	CAISVPDRGSYEQYF
-	TRBV7-8	-	TRBJ2-7	TGTGCCAGCAGCTTTTCAGAGTACGAGCAGTACTTC	CASSFSEYEQYF
-	TRBV28	few	TRBJ2-1	TGTGCCAGCAGTACCCAGAACCGGAATGAGCAGTTCTTC	CASSTQNRNEQFF
-	TRBV18	-	TRBJ2-5	TGTGCCAGCTCACCACGAAATGGGGAGACCCAGTACTTC	CASSPRNGETQYF
TRBD1	TRBV7-9	-	TRBJ2-7	TGTGCCAGCAGCTTAGGAGGGACAGGGACACACGAGCAGTACTTC	CASSLGGTGTHEQYF
-	TRBV28	-	TRBJ1-3	TGTGCCAGCAGCCCGTCCTCCAAGGGAAACACCATATATTTT	CASSPSSKGNTIYF
-	TRBV30	once	TRBJ1-1	TGTGCCTGGAAGGTCTCCCTGAACACTGAAGCTTTCTTT	CAWKVSLNTEAFF
TRBD1	TRBV7-2	-	TRBJ2-1	TGTGCCAGCAGCTTAAGACAGGGAACCTACAATGAGCAGTTCTTC	CASSLRQGTYNEQFF
TRBD2	TRBV9	-	TRBJ2-7	TGTGCCAGCAGCCCACGACTAGCGGGAGTCTACGAGCAGTACTTC	CASSPRLAGVYEQYF
-	TRBV19	few	TRBJ1-1	TGTGCCAGTAGTATCATCCGAGGACGGAACACTGAAGCTTTCTTT	CASSIIRGRNTEAFF
-	TRBV7-2	-	TRBJ2-3	TGTGCCAGCAGCTTTAATCTCCGGGCCTCACGAGGAGATACGCAGTATTTT	CASSFNLRASRGDTQYF
-	TRBV19	-	TRBJ1-4	TGTGCCAGTAGTCCAATGGGGACACCGGGGGAAAAACTGTTTTTT	CASSPMGTPGEKLFF
-	TRBV30	-	TRBJ2-2	TGTGCCTGGAAATACAGGTTCGGGGAGCTGTTTTTT	CAWKYRFGELFF
-	TRBV30	-	TRBJ2-3	TGTGCCTGGAGTAACACAGATACGCAGTATTTT	CAWSNTDTQYF
-	TRBV9	-	TRBJ2-2	TGTGCCAGCAGCGTATTGCCAGAGAACACCGGGGAGCTGTTTTTT	CASSVLPENTGELFF
-	TRBV11-2	-	TRBJ1-2	TGTGCCAGCAGCTTCGCAGGCTTAGCCGTCGTCTATGGCTACACCTTC	CASSFAGLAVVYGYTF
TRBD2	TRBV19	-	TRBJ2-3	TGTGCCAGTAGTCTAACTAGCGGGGGGGCTAATACGCAGTATTTT	CASSLTSGGANTQYF
-	TRBV6-5	-	TRBJ2-1	TGTGCCAGCAGTGACTGGAAGGAGCAGTTCTTC	CASSDWKEQFF
-	TRBV11-1	few	TRBJ1-2	TGTGCCAGCAGCTTGGAGGGGGGAGGCTACACCTTC	CASSLEGGGYTF
-	TRBV11-3	-	TRBJ2-5	TGTGCCAGCAGCCTTAGGACCGAAGAGACCCAGTACTTC	CASSLRTEETQYF
-	TRBV5-1	-	TRBJ2-7	TGCGCCAGCAGCTTGGAAGGCGGGTTCTCCTACGAGCAGTACTTC	CASSLEGGFSYEQYF
TRBD1	TRBV30	once	TRBJ1-5	TGTGCCTGGAGGAACCCACGGGACAGATTAAATCAGCCCCAGCATTTT	CAWRNPRDRLNQPQHF
-	TRBV11-1	once	TRBJ1-4	TGTGCCAGCAGCTCCAGGGACCGATCGGCGAAACTGTTTTTT	CASSSRDRSAKLFF
-	TRBV18	-	TRBJ1-4	TGTGCCAGCTCATCGGAGGGCAGCTATAATGAAAAACTGTTTTTT	CASSSEGSYNEKLFF
TRBD2	TRBV6-1	-	TRBJ2-3	TGTGCCAGCAGCCGACTAGCGGGAGACACAGATACGCAGTATTTT	CASSRLAGDTDTQYF
-	TRBV4-2	-	TRBJ1-5	TGTGCCAGCAGCCAAGTAGACAGGCGGTATAGCAATCAGCCCCAGCATTTT	CASSQVDRRYSNQPQHF
-	TRBV7-2	-	TRBJ2-7	TGTGCCAGCAGAGGGGTAGGCAGGGTCTACGAGCAGTACTTC	CASRGVGRVYEQYF
-	TRBV5-6	once	TRBJ1-4	TGTGCCAGCAGCTTGGTAGGGGTTAGAGGAGAAAAACTGTTTTTT	CASSLVGVRGEKLFF
-	TRBV7-3	once	TRBJ1-1	TGTGCCAGCAGCTTAAAAATGGGTACTGAAGCTTTCTTT	CASSLKMGTEAFF
-	TRBV6-5	-	TRBJ1-1	TGTGCCAGCAGAGAACCCCCCCGGAACACTGAAGCTTTCTTT	CASREPPRNTEAFF
-	TRBV27	-	TRBJ1-4	TGTGCCACCTCCCCCAGGGCCCCGGACGGAAAACTGTTTTTT	CATSPRAPDGKLFF